These 27 T cell receptor beta chains share one sample of origin, sequenced in a study of STAT5B mutations in CD4+ large granular lymphocyte leukemia. Method: immunoSEQ multiplex PCR; TCRdb's copy keeps in-frame clones and lacks some. The sample carries around 48,000 clones, around 70% recorded once. Input material: CD4+ T cells from blood buffy coats. These receptors originate from a human donor in good health.

The chain uses TRBV5-6 and TRBJ1-2; possibly TRBD1 for D (5 bases). With 4 bases removed from V and 8 bases from J, the gap between germline ends came to 12 bases. CDR3 size: 12 residues. Germline V gene sequence: CDR1 SGHDT, CDR2 YYEEEE. CDR3 sequence reads: CASSGALRGYTF. The CDR3 nucleotides read TGTGCCAGCAGCGGGGCCCTTAGAGGCTACACCTTC.

The chain carries TRBV6-1 and TRBJ1-1; D unclear. The V end was cut by 0 bases, the J end by 0 bases, with 14 bases between. This CDR3 comprises 17 residues. Germline values: CDR1 MNHNS, CDR2 SASEGT. CDR3 sequence: CASSEATLTLLNTEAFF. For the CDR3, the DNA is TGTGCCAGCAGTGAAGCTACATTGACACTTTTGAACACTGAAGCTTTCTTT.

The chain employs TRBV19 and TRBJ1-5; D unclear. The V end was cut by 3 bases, the J end by 0 bases, with 9 bases between. The CDR3 is made up of 15 amino acids. Germline V gene sequence: CDR1 LNHDA, CDR2 SQIVND (reference sequence). CDR3 nucleotides: TGTGCCAGTAGTATCGATATAAATAGCAATCAGCCCCAGCATTTT. It specifies CASSIDINSNQPQHF.

This clone was observed a few times. The V gene is TRBV19, the J gene TRBJ2-1; the match to TRBD2 covers 8 bases. Germline trimming cut 5 bases from V and 5 bases from J; bases unmatched to any gene: 8. The CDR3 covers 15 residues. The germline V gene has CDR1 LNHDA and CDR2 SQIVND (reference sequence). The CDR3 nucleotides are TGTGCCAGTAGTGTCGGGGGGGCCGGAGACAATGAGCAGTTCTTC. Amino acid sequence: CASSVGGAGDNEQFF.

The chain couples TRBV2 to TRBJ2-5; 13 bases are a match to TRBD2. V was clipped by 6 bases and J by 5 bases; unmatched bases: 3. Germline V lookup: CDR1 SNHLY, CDR2 FYNNEI. This CDR3 contains 14 residues. CDR3 nucleotides: TGTGCCAGCAGAACTAGCGGGGGGGCGGAGACCCAGTACTTC. Its translation: CASRTSGGAETQYF. Full variable domain (remainder filled in from reference TRBV2 and TRBJ2-5): EPEVTQTPSHQVTQMGQEVILRCVPISNHLYFYWYRQILGQKVEFLVSFYNNEISEKSEIFDDQFSVERPDGSNFTLKIRSTKLEDSAMYFCASRTSGGAETQYFGPGTRLLVL.

This rearrangement joins TRBV11-2 to TRBJ2-7; the D is unclear. Trimming stripped 5 bases from V and 6 bases from J, with 14 bases between. CDR1 is SGHAT, CDR2 FQNNGV, per germline. This CDR3 comprises 13 residues. The CDR3 DNA reads as TGTGCCAGCAGCGCCGTCACAGTCGGCGAGCAGTACGTC. The encoded protein is CASSAVTVGEQYV.

V is TRBV6-5 and J is TRBJ1-1; D unclear. This CDR3 is built from 15 residues. Trimming took 5 bases from V and 2 from J, leaving 15 bases between them. Germline-derived CDR1 and CDR2 are MNHEY and SVGAGI. CDR3: CASSAPDTVNTEAFF. The DNA for the CDR3 is TGTGCCAGCAGTGCCCCTGACACGGTTAACACTGAAGCTTTCTTT.

The rearrangement links TRBV28 to TRBJ1-2; no reliable D call. This CDR3 is built from 13 residues. The ends were cut back, 7 bases at V and 8 bases at J, with 17 bases in the middle. Germline V gene data show CDR1 as MDHEN and CDR2 as SYDVKM. CDR3 sequence: CASTNAGEYGYTF. In DNA, the CDR3 is TGTGCCAGCACGAACGCAGGAGAATACGGCTACACCTTC.

The sample holds a few counts of this clone. The genes are TRBV28 and TRBJ1-5; maybe TRBD1 (6 bases). Trimming took off 5 bases at V and 7 bases at J, with 15 bases between the two ends. Germline V lookup: CDR1 MDHEN, CDR2 SYDVKM. This CDR3 has 14 amino acids. Here the CDR3 DNA reads TGTGCCAGCAGTCCTACAGGGTGGCTACAGCCCCAGCATTTT. Its protein product is CASSPTGWLQPQHF.

The chain couples TRBV5-1 to TRBJ2-5; TRBD1 is a possible D gene (5 bases). CDR1 SGHRS and CDR2 YFSETQ come from the germline V gene. V was trimmed by 1 base and J by 0 bases, leaving 7 bases between them. This CDR3 comprises 14 residues. In DNA, the CDR3 is TGCGCCAGCAGCTTGCCGGACAACCAAGAGACCCAGTACTTC. Encoded protein: CASSLPDNQETQYF.

This chain links TRBV19 with TRBJ1-3; D is uncertain. This CDR3 has 14 residues. V was cut by 0 bases and J by 3 bases, with 6 bases left in between. CDR1 and CDR2 (germline): LNHDA, SQIVND (reference sequence). The CDR3 region has the DNA TGTGCCAGTAGTATAGATAACAGTGGAAACACCATATATTTT. Its protein is CASSIDNSGNTIYF.

The chain couples TRBV6-5 to TRBJ2-7, with D perhaps matching TRBD1 or TRBD2 (7 bases each). Germline values: CDR1 MNHEY, CDR2 SVGAGI. The CDR3 contains 16 residues. The V end lost 4 bases, the J end lost 5 bases, and 21 bases lay between the germline ends. Here the CDR3 DNA reads TGTGCCAGCAGTTTCATTGGTGGCAGGGGGGGGGACGAGCAGTACTTC. Residues: CASSFIGGRGGDEQYF.

The J gene is TRBJ2-7, the V gene TRBV5-1; TRBD1 agrees at 10 bases. V lost 0 bases and J lost 4; bases outside the gene matches: 7. This CDR3 has 16 residues. Per germline, CDR1 SGHRS and CDR2 YFSETQ. The CDR3 DNA reads TGCGCCAGCAGCTTGGCCGACAGGGGGCGATGGTACGAGCAGTACTTC. Its translation: CASSLADRGRWYEQYF.

The chain uses TRBV19 and TRBJ2-1; no reliable D call. The CDR3 runs 14 residues. Trimming pared 3 bases from V and 3 bases from J, leaving 9 bases between. Germline-derived CDR1 and CDR2 are LNHDA and SQIVND (reference sequence). In DNA, the CDR3 is TGTGCCAGTAGTATGCGGAGAGTCTACAATGAGCAGTTCTTC. Amino acid sequence: CASSMRRVYNEQFF.

The V and J genes are TRBV10-3 and TRBJ1-4; possible D gene TRBD1, 5 bases. The V and J ends lost 0 bases and 5 bases respectively, with 13 bases between them. This CDR3 contains 16 residues. Germline values: CDR1 ENHRY, CDR2 SYGVKD. For the CDR3, the DNA is TGTGCCATCAGTGAGTCAAGGGGAGCGAGAAATGAAAAACTGTTTTTT. Translation gives CAISESRGARNEKLFF.

The rearrangement links TRBV29-1 to TRBJ2-3; 10 bases line up with TRBD2. CDR3 length: 14 residues. V lost 5 bases, J lost 1 base, and 3 bases stayed unmatched. Germline CDR1 and CDR2: SQVTM and ANQGSEA. For the CDR3, the DNA is TGCAGCGTTCTAGCGGGGGTGGGCACAGATACGCAGTATTTT. It specifies CSVLAGVGTDTQYF.

V gene TRBV14 combines with J gene TRBJ1-1; a possible D gene is TRBD1 (6 bases). CDR1 is SGHDN, CDR2 FVKESK, per germline. The CDR3 sequence is 15 residues long. The V and J ends lost 3 bases and 1 base respectively, with 12 bases between them. The CDR3, as DNA: TGTGCCAGCAGCCAGTGGACAGATAGGAACACTGAAGCTTTCTTT. It is translated as CASSQWTDRNTEAFF.

This chain connects TRBV7-9 to TRBJ2-7; TRBD1 agrees at 11 bases. From germline, CDR1 is SEHNR and CDR2 FQNEAQ (reference sequence). The trim removed 5 bases at V and 1 base at J, leaving 4 bases unmatched. The CDR3 length is 15 residues. The CDR3 protein is CASSQGQGASYEQYF. The CDR3 DNA is TGTGCCAGCAGCCAAGGACAGGGGGCATCCTACGAGCAGTACTTC.

The CDR3 reads CASSEVQGEQFF. CDR3 nucleotide sequence: TGCGCCAGCAGTGAGGTCCAGGGTGAGCAGTTCTTC. The V call is TRBV10-2, the J call TRBJ2-1; D possibly corresponds to TRBD1 (5 bases). Germline V lookup: CDR1 WSHSY, CDR2 SAAADI. The V gene lost 2 bases and the J gene lost 9 bases, with 8 bases spanning the gap. CDR3 length equals 12 residues.

The chain joins TRBV23-1 to TRBJ1-2; D is unclear. TRBV23-1 is annotated as an ORF whose role is uncertain. The CDR3 runs to 13 residues. The V end lost 0 bases, the J end lost 5 bases, and 7 bases lay between the germline ends. The CDR3 coding sequence is TGCGCCAGCAGTCAATCGTCAGCGTATGGCTACACCTTC. Protein sequence: CASSQSSAYGYTF.

This clone was counted a single time. The CDR3, as DNA: TGTGCCACCAGCAGAGGAGGACTAGCGGGGGGGGCCTACAATGAGCAGTTCTTC. This sequence encodes CATSRGGLAGGAYNEQFF. The chain recombines TRBV15 with TRBJ2-1; 15 bases fit TRBD2. Germline V gene sequence: CDR1 LNHNV, CDR2 YYDKDF (reference sequence). The J segment lost 2 bases and the V segment lost 1 base, leaving 3 bases of the junction unmatched. The CDR3 runs 18 residues.

The chain couples TRBV23-1 to TRBJ2-7; D is possibly TRBD1 (6 bases). TRBV23-1 is an open reading frame, and its role is uncertain. This CDR3 spans 15 amino acids. V lost 4 bases and J 2 bases, leaving 15 bases between the germline ends. This chain's CDR3 is CASSPSDWDTYEQYF. In DNA form, the CDR3 reads TGCGCCAGCAGTCCCTCAGACTGGGACACCTACGAGCAGTACTTC.

This chain uses TRBV5-1 with TRBJ2-2; 7 positions match TRBD1. After removal of 4 bases from V and 1 base from J, the junction contained 4 bases not matched to a gene. The CDR3 has 15 amino acids. Germline V gene sequence: CDR1 SGHRS, CDR2 YFSETQ. CDR3 sequence: CASSRTGLNTGELFF. For the CDR3, the DNA is TGCGCCAGCAGCCGGACAGGCCTGAACACCGGGGAGCTGTTTTTT.

This clone appeared a few times. This rearrangement joins TRBV5-4 to TRBJ1-2; TRBD1 matches 8 bases. CDR1 is SGHNT, CDR2 YYREEE, per germline (reference sequence). This CDR3 contains 12 residues. V dropped 4 bases and J dropped 8; count of bases not matched to a gene: 4. The CDR3 coding sequence is TGTGCCAGCAGCCTAACAGGGGGAGGCTACACCTTC. This encodes CASSLTGGGYTF.

The chain has TRBV28 and TRBJ1-1; D remains unclear. V was pared by 1 base and J by 0 bases, with 15 bases between. Germline CDR1 MDHEN, CDR2 SYDVKM. The CDR3 consists of 17 residues. CDR3 amino acids: CASSLYLNSGVNTEAFF. The CDR3 nucleotides read TGTGCCAGCAGTTTATACTTGAACTCTGGGGTGAACACTGAAGCTTTCTTT. The whole variable domain, remainder taken from reference TRBV28 and TRBJ1-1, is DVKVTQSSRYLVKRTGEKVFLECVQDMDHENMFWYRQDPGLGLRLIYFSYDVKMKEKGDIPEGYSVSREKKERFSLILESASTNQTSMYLCASSLYLNSGVNTEAFFGQGTRLTVV.

J is TRBJ2-2 and V is TRBV2, with 9 bases fitting TRBD2. CDR3 length: 15 residues. Losses at the gene ends were 3 bases for V and 1 base for J; bases not matched to a gene: 0. Germline V lookup: CDR1 SNHLY, CDR2 FYNNEI. The CDR3 loop reads CASSETSGNTGELFF. In nucleotides, the CDR3 is TGTGCCAGCAGTGAGACTAGCGGGAACACCGGGGAGCTGTTTTTT.

The chain combines TRBV29-1 with TRBJ1-5; 7 nucleotides match TRBD1. After removal of 6 bases from V and 5 bases from J, the junction contained 7 bases not matched to a gene. Looked up from germline, CDR1 is SQVTM and CDR2 is ANQGSEA. The CDR3 runs 13 residues. The DNA for the CDR3 is TGCAGCGTCCGACAGGGTGGGGATCAGCCCCAGCATTTT. Amino acids: CSVRQGGDQPQHF. The whole variable domain, remainder taken from reference TRBV29-1 and TRBJ1-5, is SAVISQKPSRDICQRGTSLTIQCQVDSQVTMMFWYRQQPGQSLTLIATANQGSEATYESGFVIDKFPISRPNLTFSTLTVSNMSPEDSSIYLCSVRQGGDQPQHFGDGTRLSIL.